This T cell receptor beta chain was sequenced in a study of OX40 agonist ivuxolimab in advanced cancers. Study overall: Patients were 65% to 85% male with ages about 23 to 79, mean roughly 55.

Study conclusions and caveats: At 0.1 to 3.0 mg/kg and by week 6, clonal expansion occurred in CD4+ and CD8+ blood T cells. Researchers did not establish what antigens the expanded peripheral T cells target.

Peripheral blood came from all dose cohorts at three timepoints. The protocol was immunoSEQ multiplex PCR, while the TCRdb copy is restricted to in-frame clones and leaves out a portion. The sample contains tens of thousands of clones, approximately 79% of which appear only once. This CDR3 has 11 residues. V was clipped by 10 bases and J by 3 bases, with 10 bases between them. Germline lookup yields CDR1 MDHEN and CDR2 SYDVKM. To note about this clone: Its antigen is not known.

Here the sequenced sample was CD4+ or CD8+ T cells sorted from blood, taken in a trial of the OX40 agonist ivuxolimab. V usage is TRBV28 and J usage is TRBJ2-7; D unresolved. The receptor was derived from an adult with an advanced solid tumor such as melanoma, head and neck, liver or kidney cancer. DNA for the CDR3: TGTGCCACCGAGTCCCTCTACGAGCAGTACTTC. Its protein product is CATESLYEQYF.